The 23 T cell receptor beta chains in this list originate from one sample, sequenced in a study of T cell changes during pregnancy in multiple sclerosis. Sequencing was performed with immunoSEQ multiplex PCR; in TCRdb, only in-frame clones are kept and a portion is missing. The sample holds tens of thousands of clones, approximately 92% seen once. Material: peripheral blood, obtained in the second trimester of pregnancy. All receptors derive from a female donor with multiple sclerosis, enrolled in a pregnancy study.

The chain employs TRBV15 and TRBJ1-5; the match to TRBD1 covers 8 bases. CDR1 and CDR2 from the germline V gene are LNHNV and YYDKDF (reference sequence). The CDR3 consists of 14 residues. J gave up 2 bases and V 5 bases, and 2 bases lay outside the gene matches. CDR3 sequence: CATSPTGGNQPQHF. In DNA form, the CDR3 reads TGTGCCACCAGCCCGACAGGGGGCAATCAGCCCCAGCATTTT.

This clone was observed once. The rearrangement joins TRBV30 to TRBJ1-4; no clear D. The CDR3 consists of 15 residues. V lost 8 bases, J lost 8 bases, and 24 bases lay in between. Germline V CDR1 and CDR2: GTSNPN, SVGIG (reference sequence). The CDR3 DNA reads as TGTGCCGGGGTCATTAGAGGGATAGATTTAGAAAAACTGTTTTTT. Protein product: CAGVIRGIDLEKLFF.

This clone was counted a single time. V gene TRBV5-1 combines with J gene TRBJ2-3; 7 nucleotides agree with TRBD2. The CDR3 is 16 residues long. Germline lookup yields CDR1 SGHRS and CDR2 YFSETQ. V shed 4 bases and J 4 bases; nucleotides not matched to a gene: 12. The CDR3 DNA follows: TGCGCCAGCAGCCACATACTAGCGTCGGGGCCAGATACGCAGTATTTT. Encoded protein: CASSHILASGPDTQYF.

J is TRBJ2-1 and V is TRBV5-1; the D gene is possibly TRBD2 (6 bases). Trimming left V 4 bases short and J 5 bases short, with 10 bases between. Germline V gene sequence: CDR1 SGHRS, CDR2 YFSETQ. The length of the CDR3 is 13 residues. CDR3 loop: CASSQGLHNEQFF. The CDR3, as DNA: TGCGCCAGCAGCCAGGGACTGCACAATGAGCAGTTCTTC.

The rearrangement joins TRBV5-6 to TRBJ1-1, with 12 bases lining up with TRBD1. Trimming took 2 bases from V and 0 from J; bases not matched to a gene: 8. The CDR3 is made up of 18 amino acids. Germline V lookup: CDR1 SGHDT, CDR2 YYEEEE. The CDR3 spells CASSLLGTGGSLNTEAFF. CDR3 in DNA: TGTGCCAGCAGCTTATTAGGGACAGGGGGCAGTTTGAACACTGAAGCTTTCTTT.

This chain links TRBV29-1 with TRBJ1-2; D not certain. Deletions cut 7 bases from V and 0 bases from J, with 9 bases between. The germline V gene encodes CDR1 SQVTM and CDR2 ANQGSEA. The length of the CDR3 is 12 residues. CDR3 nucleotides: TGCAGCGCCCTAGGAGCTAACTATGGCTACACCTTC. Translating gives CSALGANYGYTF.

V is TRBV7-9 and J is TRBJ2-5; perhaps TRBD2 as D (6 bases). Trimming pared 8 bases from V and 3 bases from J, leaving 16 bases between. Germline CDR1 SEHNR, CDR2 FQNEAQ (reference sequence). The CDR3 is made up of 14 amino acids. The CDR3 sequence is CASLPGTQKETQYF. DNA for the CDR3: TGTGCCAGCTTACCCGGGACTCAAAAAGAGACCCAGTACTTC. Drawing the rest from reference TRBV7-9 and TRBJ2-5, the complete variable domain is DTGVSQNPRHKITKRGQNVTFRCDPISEHNRLYWYRQTLGQGPEFLTYFQNEAQLEKSRLLSDRFSAERPKGSFSTLEIQRTEQGDSAMYLCASLPGTQKETQYFGPGTRLLVL.

This clone occurred once. This chain connects TRBV7-8 to TRBJ2-7; 9 nucleotides align to TRBD1. The CDR3 runs to 17 residues. V lost 0 bases and J lost 3; bases outside the gene matches: 9. The germline V gene encodes CDR1 SGHVS and CDR2 FQNEAQ. The CDR3 is CASSLAGGGTGHYEQYF. In nucleotides, the CDR3 is TGTGCCAGCAGCTTAGCGGGAGGTGGGACAGGGCACTACGAGCAGTACTTC.

V gene TRBV19 combines with J gene TRBJ2-2; maybe TRBD2 (5 bases). V lost 3 bases to trimming and J lost 5 bases, with 16 bases between them. Germline values: CDR1 LNHDA, CDR2 SQIVND (reference sequence). The CDR3 contains 16 residues. The CDR3 reads CASSISPGIQTGELFF. In nucleotides, the CDR3 is TGTGCCAGTAGTATCTCCCCCGGGATTCAAACCGGGGAGCTGTTTTTT.

In its sample, this clone was seen once. V and J are TRBV19 and TRBJ2-5; 7 positions match TRBD1. V was clipped by 3 bases and J by 4 bases; unmatched bases: 11. Looked up from germline, CDR1 is LNHDA and CDR2 is SQIVND (reference sequence). The CDR3 totals 16 residues. CDR3 in DNA: TGTGCCAGTAGTATCTTAAAGTCGACAGGGAGAGAGACCCAGTACTTC. The encoded protein is CASSILKSTGRETQYF.

V gene TRBV6-6 combines with J gene TRBJ1-4; D gene uncertain. Germline V gene sequence: CDR1 MNHNY, CDR2 SVGAGI (reference sequence). V lost 2 bases, J lost 7 bases, and 8 bases lay in between. The CDR3 consists of 13 residues. The DNA of the CDR3 is TGTGCCAGCAGTTACACCCGGGGTGAAAAACTGTTTTTT. Its translation is CASSYTRGEKLFF.

The V call is TRBV14, the J call TRBJ2-3; no definite D call. The V end lost 0 bases, the J end lost 2 bases, and 6 bases lay between the germline ends. CDR1 SGHDN and CDR2 FVKESK come from the germline V gene. The CDR3 is 14 residues long. CDR3 loop: CASSQDYYTDTQYF. The CDR3 DNA sequence: TGTGCCAGCAGCCAAGATTACTACACAGATACGCAGTATTTT.

The CDR3 DNA sequence: TGTGCCAGCAGGCTGAATAGCGGGTCCCCCCACAATGAGCAGTTCTTC. Its translation: CASRLNSGSPHNEQFF. The chain uses TRBV7-9 and TRBJ2-1; 7 bases line up with TRBD2. V shed 6 bases and J 5 bases; nucleotides not matched to a gene: 13. Looked up from germline, CDR1 is SEHNR and CDR2 is FQNEAQ (reference sequence). The CDR3 loop spans 16 amino acids.

This clone occurred a few times. The chain links TRBV7-2 to TRBJ2-7; D remains ambiguous. V lost 2 bases to trimming and J lost 0 bases, with 8 bases between them. Germline V gene lookup returns CDR1 SGHTA and CDR2 FQGNSA. The CDR3 is 14 residues long. In nucleotides, the CDR3 is TGTGCCAGCAGCTTACAGGCAAGCTCCTACGAGCAGTACTTC. This gives the protein CASSLQASSYEQYF. The full variable domain, its missing parts supplied by reference TRBV7-2 and TRBJ2-7, is GAGVSQSPSNKVTEKGKDVELRCDPISGHTALYWYRQSLGQGLEFLIYFQGNSAPDKSGLPSDRFSAERTGGSVSTLTIQRTQQEDSAVYLCASSLQASSYEQYFGPGTRLTVT.

The chain employs TRBV23-1 and TRBJ2-6; 8 bases agree with TRBD1. TRBV23-1 is classed as an ORF, of uncertain function. Germline trimming cut 6 bases from V and 2 bases from J; bases unmatched to any gene: 6. The CDR3 is 16 residues long. The CDR3 DNA reads as TGCGCCAGCAGGGACAGGGCGAAAGCTGGGGCCAACGTCCTGACTTTC. Translation gives CASRDRAKAGANVLTF.

The chain combines TRBV5-4 with TRBJ2-3; TRBD2 agrees at 8 bases. The trim removed 4 bases at V and 4 bases at J, leaving 5 bases unmatched. Germline V lookup: CDR1 SGHNT, CDR2 YYREEE (reference sequence). The CDR3 is made up of 14 amino acids. The CDR3 region has the DNA TGTGCCAGCAGCCGAAAGCGGGAGTCAGATACGCAGTATTTT. Amino acid sequence: CASSRKRESDTQYF.

The chain couples TRBV30 to TRBJ1-1; the match to TRBD1 covers 7 bases. There are 14 residues in the CDR3. The ends lost 3 bases at V and 1 base at J; junction bases unmatched: 5. Per germline, CDR1 GTSNPN and CDR2 SVGIG (reference sequence). The CDR3, as DNA: TGTGCCTGGAGACCCAGGGGGGCGAACACTGAAGCTTTCTTT. This encodes CAWRPRGANTEAFF.

This clone was seen just once. J is TRBJ1-5 and V is TRBV6-5; 8 nucleotides agree with TRBD1. Germline CDR1 is MNHEY and CDR2 is SVGAGI. Trimming at V came to 5 bases and at J to 2 bases, leaving 5 bases not matched to a gene. The CDR3 consists of 15 residues. This CDR3 reads CASSSQGAGNQPQHF. Written as DNA, the CDR3 is TGTGCCAGCAGTAGCCAGGGGGCCGGCAATCAGCCCCAGCATTTT.

The count of this clone is one. This sequence joins TRBV28 and TRBJ2-7; the match to TRBD2 covers 7 bases. The junction had 10 bases not matched to a gene; V was cut back by 6 bases and J by 2 bases. The CDR3 sequence is 15 residues long. CDR1 MDHEN and CDR2 SYDVKM come from the germline V gene. In DNA form, the CDR3 reads TGTGCCAGCAGAAATAGCGGGCGTCTGACCTACGAGCAGTACTTC. Translating it yields CASRNSGRLTYEQYF.

The chain uses TRBV13 and TRBJ1-2; 7 nucleotides agree with TRBD1. V gave up 4 bases and J gave up 2 bases; unmatched junction bases: 7. Germline assignment: CDR1 PRHDT and CDR2 FYEKMQ (reference sequence). The CDR3 covers 15 residues. CDR3 coding DNA: TGTGCCAGCAGCTCTTACAGGGGTAAAAACTATGGCTACACCTTC. This translates into CASSSYRGKNYGYTF.

This sequence joins TRBV2 and TRBJ1-4, with D perhaps matching TRBD1 (6 bases). V was cut by 4 bases and J by 6 bases, with 15 bases left in between. CDR1 is SNHLY, CDR2 FYNNEI, per germline. This CDR3 region has 15 residues. The CDR3 nucleotides read TGTGCCAGCAGTGGGGACGTTGGGGGCGATGAAAAACTGTTTTTT. Residues: CASSGDVGGDEKLFF.

The V gene is TRBV23-1, the J gene TRBJ2-1; 11 bases are a match to TRBD2. TRBV23-1 has ORF status, its function being uncertain. The V and J ends lost 3 bases and 3 bases, in that order; junction bases with no gene match: 7. This CDR3 has 17 residues. Here the CDR3 reads CASSHASSGGFYNEQFF. The DNA of the CDR3 is TGCGCCAGCAGTCATGCCTCTAGCGGGGGGTTCTACAATGAGCAGTTCTTC.

V usage is TRBV5-4 and J usage is TRBJ1-1, with a weak D call TRBD1 (6 bases). Germline V gene data show CDR1 as SGHNT and CDR2 as YYREEE (reference sequence). Trimming left V 4 bases short and J 4 bases short, with 20 bases between. This CDR3 has 16 amino acids. The CDR3 here is CASSVPGVRLGTEAFF. The CDR3 nucleotides read TGTGCCAGCAGCGTTCCAGGGGTACGTTTGGGCACTGAAGCTTTCTTT.